This T cell receptor (beta chain) emerged from a study of CD8 T cell repertoires and HIV-1 epitope variants. Study-wide points: Beta chains alone show antigen proliferation, not cytokine profile or function.

This CDR3 is 15 amino acids long. Germline-derived CDR1 and CDR2 are SGHVS and FQNEAQ. V lost 4 bases to trimming and J lost 6 bases; unmatched junction nucleotides: 12. In its sample, this clone was seen many times. Its antigen is unknown. TCRdb keeps only in-frame clones here, not all; method: immunoSEQ multiplex PCR. The table lists over 90,000 clones, over 70% of them singletons, with around 24% in the top ten. The chain uses TRBV7-8 and TRBJ2-7; 7 nucleotides line up with TRBD1. Sequenced: uncultured baseline CD8+ T cells from peripheral blood mononuclear cells (PBMCs). The source is a male donor with HIV. CDR3 region: CASSSLTGEIGEQYF. As DNA, the CDR3 is TGTGCCAGCAGCTCGTTAACAGGGGAGATTGGCGAGCAGTACTTC.